The entry that follows covers one TCR beta chain sequence. This clonotype showed up just a few times. Its antigen remains undetermined. Base-call qualities are not available, and no considerably larger clone is one nucleotide away. This record comes from a study of response to subunit inactivated influenza vaccine (dated by TCRdb to 2016 to 2019). In terms of the full investigation: Deep quantitative profiling of the T cell receptor repertoire was used in the study to follow responses to a trivalent subunit inactivated influenza vaccine. Paper-wide results and their limitations: According to the authors, only a limited number of new T cells may be recruited by each seasonal influenza vaccination.

Sequences DFQATT (CDR1) and SNEGSKA (CDR2) are obtained from the germline V gene (reference sequence). From its cysteine to its phenylalanine, the CDR3 spans 16 amino acids. Kept here is only the CDR3 DNA, which spans 48 bases and is read in frame from base 1. Trimming takes 6 bases from V and 0 bases from J, and the germline ends sit 18 bases apart. The protocol used for the library was RT-PCR. This sample was sequenced with an Illumina HiSeq 2500. TCRdb trimmed the raw reads at Q25, called clones with MiXCR and kept productive beta chains. A single entry per CDR3 protein holds the most common genes and DNA from its merged rows. The sample data list 500,000 to 550,000 distinct CDR3 sequences, and 7.2% of these were observed just once. Jointly, the top ten make up about an eighth of the sample.

This sample comprised PBMCs from blood, obtained less than 30 months after vaccination. In this chain, TRBV20-1 is recombined with TRBJ2-1; the D match is possibly TRBD1 or TRBD2, with 5 bases aligned in each. The source of this sequence is a man between 50 and 69 years old who received an inactivated influenza vaccine. Donor details come from another sample of the same person, matched by shared clones. The nucleotides read TGCAGTGCCTTTTCTAAGTCGGGGCACTCCTACAATGAGCAGTTCTTC. Protein translation: CSAFSKSGHSYNEQFF.